These T cell receptor beta chains were read from a single sample in a study of beta chain features in type 1 diabetes. The repertoire was sequenced with immunoSEQ multiplex PCR; TCRdb's copy has only in-frame clones and lacks some. The sample has some 900,000 clones; 17% are singletons. Sequencing used naive CD4+ T cells from blood. The receptor set was obtained from a woman between 18 and 30 years old in good health. Each CDR3 is given with its conserved first and last residue. The D gene is left open where the match is weak. Part of the rows lack a size; the others show once, few, many or a class for expanded clones.

j_gene	abundance	v_gene	d_gene	CDR3aa	CDR3nt
TRBJ2-3	NA	TRBV7-9	NA	CASSLMGTSTDTQYF	TGTGCCAGCAGCCTGATGGGGACCAGCACAGATACGCAGTATTTT
TRBJ2-5	NA	TRBV7-8	TRBD1	CASSLGGQGMETQYF	TGTGCCAGCAGCTTAGGAGGACAGGGGATGGAGACCCAGTACTTC
TRBJ1-4	NA	TRBV10-3	TRBD1	CAISATGGSTEKLFF	TGTGCCATCAGTGCCACAGGGGGCTCGACTGAAAAACTGTTTTTT
TRBJ2-2	NA	TRBV19	NA	CASGREGVTGELFF	TGTGCCAGTGGTAGGGAGGGGGTCACCGGGGAGCTGTTTTTT
TRBJ1-1	NA	TRBV7-3	NA	CASSRTPTEAFF	TGTGCCAGCAGCAGAACCCCCACTGAAGCTTTCTTT
TRBJ2-1	NA	TRBV6-5	TRBD1	CASSQGQGLFNEQFF	TGTGCCAGCAGTCAAGGACAGGGTTTGTTCAATGAGCAGTTCTTC
TRBJ1-2	NA	TRBV28	TRBD1	CASSLPGTGANYGYTF	TGTGCCAGCAGTTTACCCGGGACAGGAGCTAACTATGGCTACACCTTC
TRBJ2-3	NA	TRBV2	NA	CASKVGGPSTDTQYF	TGTGCCAGCAAGGTGGGCGGTCCTAGCACAGATACGCAGTATTTT
TRBJ2-1	NA	TRBV9	TRBD2	CASSVTGTSVYNEQFF	TGTGCCAGCAGCGTAACCGGGACTAGCGTCTACAATGAGCAGTTCTTC
TRBJ2-7	many	TRBV10-3	NA	CAIGYEQYF	TGTGCCATCGGGTACGAGCAGTACTTC
TRBJ2-7	few	TRBV4-3	NA	CASSQRLVGPFEQYF	TGCGCCAGCAGCCAACGACTAGTGGGGCCTTTCGAGCAGTACTTC
TRBJ2-1	few	TRBV18	TRBD1	CASSLSTGVSYNEQFF	TGTGCCAGCTCACTTTCCACAGGGGTTTCCTACAATGAGCAGTTCTTC
TRBJ1-2	few	TRBV7-9	NA	CASSRPRDNGGRGYTF	TGTGCCAGCAGCCGACCCCGGGACAACGGAGGCAGGGGCTACACCTTC
TRBJ2-2	few	TRBV7-9	TRBD2	CASSLASGMSGELFF	TGTGCCAGCAGCTTAGCTAGCGGGATGTCCGGGGAGCTGTTTTTT
TRBJ1-2	few	TRBV6-1	NA	CASSESEGMGYTF	TGTGCCAGCAGTGAATCCGAAGGGATGGGCTACACCTTC
TRBJ2-2	few	TRBV9	TRBD1	CASSVSGTENTGELFF	TGTGCCAGCAGCGTATCCGGGACAGAGAACACCGGGGAGCTGTTTTTT
TRBJ2-1	NA	TRBV18	NA	CASSPRVLGYNEQFF	TGTGCCAGCTCACCCCGGGTACTGGGGTACAATGAGCAGTTCTTC
TRBJ1-2	few	TRBV19	TRBD1	CASAETGKNGYTF	TGTGCCAGTGCGGAGACAGGGAAAAATGGCTACACCTTC
TRBJ2-5	NA	TRBV2	NA	CASRARTAPGETQYF	TGTGCCAGCAGGGCCCGGACAGCTCCCGGAGAGACCCAGTACTTC
TRBJ1-2	NA	TRBV4-2	TRBD1	CASSPRDRDNYGYTF	TGTGCCAGCAGCCCCCGGGACAGGGACAACTATGGCTACACCTTC
TRBJ1-1	NA	TRBV7-2	NA	CASSLLENTEAFF	TGTGCCAGCAGCTTATTAGAGAACACTGAAGCTTTCTTT